The 10 T cell receptor beta chains presented below share a single source sample, sequenced in a study of blood T cells in healthy people across ages. The authors ran a second PCR of roughly 7 to 11 cycles using a sample-barcoded 5' primer and a J-beta primer mix. TCRdb re-analysed the 5' RACE reads in MiXCR, keeping a single row per CDR3 protein. The data contain about 1.4 million distinct CDR3 sequences, 55% to 75% of them singletons. The sequencing sample was made of blood. The receptors were gathered from a man between 18 and 35 years old in good health.

This clonotype has only a few counts. The chain carries TRBV10-3 and TRBJ2-7, with D possibly called TRBD1 or TRBD2 (5 bases each). Germline V gives CDR1 ENHRY, CDR2 SYGVKD. The ends were cut back, 6 bases at V and 3 bases at J, with 12 bases in the middle. CDR3 length: 13 residues. Here the CDR3 DNA reads TGTGCCATCAGCGGGGACGGGTTCTACGAGCAGTACTTC. Amino acid sequence: CAISGDGFYEQYF.

The chain has TRBV5-1 and TRBJ2-7; the D gene is possibly TRBD1 (5 bases). CDR3 length: 14 amino acids. Germline CDR1 reads SGHRS; CDR2 reads YFSETQ. V lost 3 bases and J lost 5, with 15 bases in between. CDR3 amino acids: CASSSAEGVNEQYF. For the CDR3, the DNA is TGCGCCAGCAGCTCTGCCGAAGGGGTTAACGAGCAGTACTTC.

The chain is built from TRBV2 and TRBJ2-7; D might be TRBD2 (7 bases). V gave up 2 bases and J gave up 2 bases, with 13 bases separating them. The CDR3 has 15 amino acids. CDR1 is SNHLY, CDR2 FYNNEI, per germline. The CDR3 loop reads CASSERRGLTYEQYF. The CDR3 nucleotides read TGTGCCAGCAGTGAACGGCGGGGGCTAACCTACGAGCAGTACTTC. Filled out from reference TRBV2 and TRBJ2-7, the complete variable domain reads EPEVTQTPSHQVTQMGQEVILRCVPISNHLYFYWYRQILGQKVEFLVSFYNNEISEKSEIFDDQFSVERPDGSNFTLKIRSTKLEDSAMYFCASSERRGLTYEQYFGPGTRLTVT.

This clonotype appeared a few times. The V and J genes are TRBV2 and TRBJ1-5, with 7 bases matching TRBD1. The CDR3 runs to 15 residues. Losses at the gene ends were 5 bases for V and 0 bases for J; bases not matched to a gene: 4. Germline-derived CDR1 and CDR2 are SNHLY and FYNNEI. The CDR3 bases are TGTGCCAGCAGTTCACAGGGGAATAGCAATCAGCCCCAGCATTTT. This gives the protein CASSSQGNSNQPQHF.

This clonotype was detected a few times. V and J are TRBV20-1 and TRBJ2-3; unclear D gene. The CDR3 has 12 amino acids. Germline V CDR1 and CDR2: DFQATT, SNEGSKA (reference sequence). V was pared by 1 base and J by 5 bases, with 7 bases between. CDR3: CSARAGQDTQYF. The CDR3 nucleotides read TGCAGTGCTAGAGCTGGGCAAGATACGCAGTATTTT.

The V call is TRBV7-2, the J call TRBJ1-1; D possibly corresponds to TRBD1 (5 bases). The CDR3 contains 19 residues. V was pared by 2 bases and J by 2 bases, with 24 bases between. Germline V CDR1 and CDR2: SGHTA, FQGNSA. CDR3 sequence: CASSLRARGRTGGNTEAFF. CDR3 in DNA: TGTGCCAGCAGCTTAAGGGCTAGGGGACGGACGGGAGGAAACACTGAAGCTTTCTTT.

V is TRBV7-2 and J is TRBJ2-7; D is unresolved. The CDR3 consists of 12 residues. CDR1 and CDR2 from the germline V gene are SGHTA and FQGNSA. Trimming left V 8 bases short and J 0 bases short, with 8 bases between. The CDR3 region is CASRPASYEQYF. The CDR3 DNA sequence: TGTGCCAGCCGGCCCGCCTCCTACGAGCAGTACTTC.

The V call is TRBV6-1, the J call TRBJ1-2; unclear D gene. Trimming removed 0 bases from V and 7 bases from J, with 12 bases in between. Per germline, CDR1 MNHNS and CDR2 SASEGT. There are 14 residues in the CDR3. CDR3 coding DNA: TGTGCCAGCAGTGAAGCTCGGGAGGCGGGTGGCTACACCTTC. Protein sequence: CASSEAREAGGYTF.

This clonotype was recorded only once. The rearrangement uses TRBV4-2 and TRBJ2-1; perhaps TRBD1 as D (6 bases). Germline V gene data show CDR1 as LGHNA and CDR2 as YNFKEQ. Trimming stripped 0 bases from V and 8 bases from J, with 11 bases between. The CDR3 sequence is 14 residues long. CDR3 in DNA: TGTGCCAGCAGCCAAGACAGGGGTATGGATGAGCAGTTCTTC. This codes for CASSQDRGMDEQFF.

The chain couples TRBV12-5 to TRBJ1-1; the D gene is possibly TRBD1 (5 bases). V was pared by 3 bases and J by 4 bases, with 9 bases between. The length of the CDR3 is 13 residues. Germline V gene sequence: CDR1 LGHNT, CDR2 FRNRAP. The CDR3 DNA reads as TGTGCTAGTGGTTTAGGGGTTTTCACTGAAGCTTTCTTT. This translates into CASGLGVFTEAFF.